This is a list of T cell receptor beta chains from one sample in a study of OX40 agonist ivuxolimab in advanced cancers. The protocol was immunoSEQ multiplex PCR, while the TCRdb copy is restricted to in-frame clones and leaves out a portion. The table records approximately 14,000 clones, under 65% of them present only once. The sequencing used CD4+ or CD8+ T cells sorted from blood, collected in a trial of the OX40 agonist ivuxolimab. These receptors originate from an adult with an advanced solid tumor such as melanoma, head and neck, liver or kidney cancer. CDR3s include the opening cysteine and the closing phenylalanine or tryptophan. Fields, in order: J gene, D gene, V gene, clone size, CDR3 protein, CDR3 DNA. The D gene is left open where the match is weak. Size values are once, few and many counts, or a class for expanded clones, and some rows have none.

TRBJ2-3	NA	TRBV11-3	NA	CASSLGLSTDTQYF	TGTGCCAGCAGCTTAGGGTTGAGCACAGATACGCAGTATTTT
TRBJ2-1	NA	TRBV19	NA	CASSIITGEKTYNEQFF	TGTGCCAGTAGTATTATCACCGGGGAAAAAACCTACAATGAGCAGTTCTTC
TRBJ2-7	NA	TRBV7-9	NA	CASSLIPYEQYF	TGTGCCAGCAGCTTGATCCCATACGAGCAGTACTTC
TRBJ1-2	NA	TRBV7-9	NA	CAGNPKGESSYGYTF	TGTGCCGGCAACCCAAAAGGGGAATCGAGCTATGGCTACACCTTC
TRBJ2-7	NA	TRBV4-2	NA	CASSQGTGTYEQYF	TGTGCCAGCAGCCAAGGTACGGGGACCTACGAGCAGTACTTC
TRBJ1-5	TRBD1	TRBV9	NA	CASSVGQGAGQPQHF	TGTGCCAGCAGCGTAGGGCAGGGGGCAGGTCAGCCCCAGCATTTT
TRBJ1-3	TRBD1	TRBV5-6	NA	CASSVQGARGNTIYF	TGTGCCAGCAGCGTACAGGGGGCACGAGGAAACACCATATATTTT
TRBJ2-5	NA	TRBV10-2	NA	CASSQHGVPLYQETQYF	TGCGCCAGCAGTCAACACGGGGTGCCACTGTACCAAGAGACCCAGTACTTC
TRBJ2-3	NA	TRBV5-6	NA	CASSFAGADTDTQYF	TGTGCCAGCAGCTTCGCGGGGGCAGACACAGATACGCAGTATTTT
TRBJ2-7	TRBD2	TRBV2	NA	CASSEGGLESYEQYF	TGTGCCAGCAGTGAAGGGGGACTAGAATCCTACGAGCAGTACTTC
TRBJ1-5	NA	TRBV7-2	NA	CASSEQGNSNQPQHF	TGTGCCAGCAGCGAACAGGGAAATAGCAATCAGCCCCAGCATTTT
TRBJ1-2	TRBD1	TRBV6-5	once	CASSLGTGKLYGYTF	TGTGCCAGCAGTCTCGGGACAGGGAAACTCTATGGCTACACCTTC
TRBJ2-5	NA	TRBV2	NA	CASSVETEETQYF	TGTGCCAGCAGTGTAGAGACGGAAGAGACCCAGTACTTC
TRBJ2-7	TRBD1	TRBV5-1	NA	CASSMTGPEQYF	TGCGCCAGCAGCATGACAGGGCCCGAGCAGTACTTC
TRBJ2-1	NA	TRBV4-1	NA	CASSQAPHPSSYNEQFF	TGCGCCAGCAGCCAAGCACCCCACCCCAGCTCCTACAATGAGCAGTTCTTC
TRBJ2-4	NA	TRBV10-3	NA	CAISGGLSRDIQYF	TGTGCCATCAGTGGGGGTCTATCCCGAGACATTCAGTACTTC
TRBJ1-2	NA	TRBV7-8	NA	CASSPSLGAYYGYTF	TGTGCCAGCAGCCCCTCCCTAGGGGCGTACTATGGCTACACCTTC
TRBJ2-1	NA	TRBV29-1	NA	CSVETRSGKSYNEQFF	TGCAGCGTTGAAACCCGGAGTGGGAAGTCCTACAATGAGCAGTTCTTC
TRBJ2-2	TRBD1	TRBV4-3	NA	CASSQLQGAGGELFF	TGCGCCAGCAGCCAACTACAGGGGGCGGGCGGGGAGCTGTTTTTT
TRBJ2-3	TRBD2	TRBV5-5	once	CASSFDTSGADTQYF	TGTGCCAGCAGCTTCGACACTAGCGGAGCAGATACGCAGTATTTT
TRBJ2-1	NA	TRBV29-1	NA	CSVVGGPSSYNEQFF	TGCAGCGTTGTGGGGGGGCCGAGCTCCTACAATGAGCAGTTCTTC
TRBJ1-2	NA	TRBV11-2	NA	CASSFSGVVYGYTF	TGTGCCAGCAGCTTCAGTGGTGTAGTCTATGGCTACACCTTC
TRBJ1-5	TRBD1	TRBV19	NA	CASRGTGVHQPQHF	TGTGCCAGTAGGGGGACAGGGGTCCATCAGCCCCAGCATTTT
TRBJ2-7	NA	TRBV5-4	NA	CASSSWDSLYEQYF	TGTGCCAGCAGCTCCTGGGATTCCCTCTACGAGCAGTACTTC
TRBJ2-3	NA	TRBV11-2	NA	CASRPAPGTDTQYF	TGTGCCAGCAGACCGGCCCCCGGCACAGATACGCAGTATTTT
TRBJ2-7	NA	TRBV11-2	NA	CASSPLTGHLSSYEQYF	TGTGCCAGCAGCCCTTTGACGGGACACCTGAGCTCCTACGAGCAGTACTTC
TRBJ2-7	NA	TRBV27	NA	CASSLSYRGEQYF	TGTGCCAGCAGTTTAAGCTATCGGGGCGAGCAGTACTTC
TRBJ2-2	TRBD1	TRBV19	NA	CASSIDRRQSDRGYTGELFF	TGTGCCAGTAGTATAGATAGGCGGCAATCGGACAGGGGCTACACCGGGGAGCTGTTTTTT
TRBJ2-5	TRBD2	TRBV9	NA	CASSPAGGGAFETQYF	TGTGCCAGCAGCCCGGCTGGCGGGGGGGCCTTTGAGACCCAGTACTTC
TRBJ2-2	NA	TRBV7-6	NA	CASSLEGRELFF	TGTGCCAGCAGCTTAGAGGGGAGGGAGCTGTTTTTT
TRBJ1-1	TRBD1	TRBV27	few	CASSFGTGRAEAFF	TGTGCCAGCAGTTTCGGGACAGGGAGAGCTGAAGCTTTCTTT
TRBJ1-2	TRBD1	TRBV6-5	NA	CASNPLTGLDYGYTF	TGTGCCAGCAACCCGTTGACAGGGTTGGACTATGGCTACACCTTC
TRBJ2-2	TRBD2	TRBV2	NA	CASSELAGGIAGELFF	TGTGCCAGCAGTGAGCTAGCGGGGGGCATTGCCGGGGAGCTGTTTTTT
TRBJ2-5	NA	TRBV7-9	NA	CASSRGTAQETQYF	TGTGCCAGCAGCCGCGGGACGGCCCAAGAGACCCAGTACTTC
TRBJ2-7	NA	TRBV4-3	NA	CASSQDAQRPTGQYF	TGCGCCAGCAGCCAAGACGCCCAGCGTCCCACAGGGCAGTACTTC
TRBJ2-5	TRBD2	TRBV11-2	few	CASSHRPGGQETQYF	TGTGCCAGCAGCCACAGGCCGGGGGGCCAAGAGACCCAGTACTTC
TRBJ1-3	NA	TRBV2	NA	CASSDWGSSGNTIYF	TGTGCCAGCAGTGATTGGGGCAGCTCTGGAAACACCATATATTTT
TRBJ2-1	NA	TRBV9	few	CASSASSYNEQFF	TGTGCCAGCAGCGCGAGCTCCTACAATGAGCAGTTCTTC
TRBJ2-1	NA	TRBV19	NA	CASSIMANSYNEQFF	TGTGCCAGTAGTATTATGGCTAACTCCTACAATGAGCAGTTCTTC
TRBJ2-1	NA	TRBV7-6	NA	CASSLERGVNEQFF	TGTGCCAGCAGCTTAGAAAGGGGCGTAAATGAGCAGTTCTTC
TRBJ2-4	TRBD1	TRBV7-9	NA	CASSADFPGQGLGNIQYF	TGTGCCAGCAGCGCAGACTTTCCGGGACAGGGGTTGGGAAACATTCAGTACTTC
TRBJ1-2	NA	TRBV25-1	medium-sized	CASSEYEGIYGYTF	TGTGCCAGCAGTGAATACGAGGGGATCTATGGCTACACCTTC
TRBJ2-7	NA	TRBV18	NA	CASSPIKRLGFYEQYF	TGTGCCAGCTCACCTATTAAACGACTAGGGTTCTACGAGCAGTACTTC
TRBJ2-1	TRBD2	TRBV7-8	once	CASSSGLASYNEQFF	TGTGCCAGCAGCTCGGGACTAGCCTCCTACAATGAGCAGTTCTTC
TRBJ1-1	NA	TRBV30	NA	CAWSYLLRVNTEAFF	TGTGCCTGGAGCTACCTTCTGAGGGTGAACACTGAAGCTTTCTTT
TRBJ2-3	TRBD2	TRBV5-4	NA	CASTLGSGRGRDTQYF	TGTGCCAGCACCCTAGGATCGGGGCGGGGGAGAGATACGCAGTATTTT
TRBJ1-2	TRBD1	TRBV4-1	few	CASSLNRGEDGYTF	TGCGCCAGCAGCCTAAACAGGGGAGAGGATGGCTACACCTTC
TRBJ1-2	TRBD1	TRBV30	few	CAWRAPQGAQDGYTF	TGTGCCTGGAGGGCCCCACAGGGGGCGCAGGATGGCTACACCTTC
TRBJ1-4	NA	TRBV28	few	CASSLLGLGEKLFF	TGTGCCAGCAGTTTACTGGGCCTGGGGGAAAAACTGTTTTTT
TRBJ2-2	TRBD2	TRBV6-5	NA	CAKTAGVAGELFF	TGTGCCAAAACCGCGGGGGTCGCCGGGGAGCTGTTTTTT
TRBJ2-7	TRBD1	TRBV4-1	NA	CASSPLAGTGLSYEQYF	TGCGCCAGCAGTCCCTTAGCCGGGACAGGACTCTCCTACGAGCAGTACTTC
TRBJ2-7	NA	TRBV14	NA	CASSQDPDYEQYF	TGTGCCAGCAGCCAAGATCCCGACTACGAGCAGTACTTC
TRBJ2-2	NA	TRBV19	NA	CASSISGIGELFF	TGTGCCAGTAGTATCTCAGGGATAGGGGAGCTGTTTTTT
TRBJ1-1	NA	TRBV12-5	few	CASSDRGAGNTEAFF	TGTGCTAGTTCGGATCGAGGGGCGGGAAACACTGAAGCTTTCTTT
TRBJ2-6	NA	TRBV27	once	CASSQIVASGANVLTF	TGTGCCAGCAGTCAAATCGTTGCTTCTGGGGCCAACGTCCTGACTTTC
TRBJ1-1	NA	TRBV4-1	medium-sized	CASSQDGGMGEAFF	TGCGCCAGCAGCCAAGATGGGGGGATGGGCGAAGCTTTCTTT
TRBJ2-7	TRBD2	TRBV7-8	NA	CASSLAYLTSGGPYEQYF	TGTGCCAGCAGCTTAGCGTACCTGACTAGCGGGGGGCCCTACGAGCAGTACTTC
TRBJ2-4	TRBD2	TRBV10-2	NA	CASSSSGGGFQYF	TGCGCCAGCAGTTCGAGCGGGGGAGGTTTTCAGTACTTC
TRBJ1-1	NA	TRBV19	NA	CASSIDVGGTEAFF	TGTGCCAGTAGTATAGATGTGGGGGGCACTGAAGCTTTCTTT
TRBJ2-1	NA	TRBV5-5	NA	CASSPAGFTVRGEQFF	TGTGCCAGCAGCCCGGCGGGGTTCACTGTTAGGGGTGAGCAGTTCTTC